These T cell receptor beta chains were read from a single sample in a study of cytomegalovirus exposure and HLA in healthy donors. TCRdb's copy holds only in-frame clones and misses some; the assay was immunoSEQ multiplex PCR. The sample consists of 220,000 or so clones, more than 75% of them appearing once. Sequencing was performed on PBMCs. The receptors come from a woman aged 18 to 35 in good health and CMV-seropositive. Each CDR3 is given with its conserved first and last residue. The D gene is left open where the match is weak. A clone size is listed for some rows: how often the clone was seen (once, few, many), or a class if it is expanded.

j_gene: TRBJ1-5; abundance: -; v_gene: TRBV2; d_gene: -; CDR3nt: TGTGCCAGCAGGCCACAGGGACCAGTTCAGCCCCAGCATTTT; CDR3aa: CASRPQGPVQPQHF
j_gene: TRBJ1-2; abundance: once; v_gene: TRBV28; d_gene: TRBD1; CDR3nt: TGTGCCAGCAGTTTAGCGATCGGACAGGACCGAACGAACTATGGCTACACCTTC; CDR3aa: CASSLAIGQDRTNYGYTF
j_gene: TRBJ1-5; abundance: -; v_gene: TRBV11-2; d_gene: TRBD1; CDR3nt: TGTGCCAGCAGTCCCGACAGGGCCGTAGGGCAGCCCCAGCATTTT; CDR3aa: CASSPDRAVGQPQHF
j_gene: TRBJ1-1; abundance: -; v_gene: TRBV9; d_gene: -; CDR3nt: TGTGCCAGCAGCGTCAGTCTTACGCCCACTGAAGCTTTCTTT; CDR3aa: CASSVSLTPTEAFF
j_gene: TRBJ2-1; abundance: -; v_gene: TRBV27; d_gene: TRBD1; CDR3nt: TGTGCCAGCAGTTTACCGGGGACAGGTCCATACAATGAGCAGTTCTTC; CDR3aa: CASSLPGTGPYNEQFF
j_gene: TRBJ1-2; abundance: once; v_gene: TRBV4-1; d_gene: TRBD1; CDR3nt: TGCGCCAGCAGCCAGGGTGGACAGGGGGCGGATGGCTACACCTTC; CDR3aa: CASSQGGQGADGYTF
j_gene: TRBJ2-1; abundance: -; v_gene: TRBV4-2; d_gene: -; CDR3nt: TGTGCCAGCAGCCGACGAGACGGGGATGAGCAGTTCTTC; CDR3aa: CASSRRDGDEQFF
j_gene: TRBJ2-6; abundance: -; v_gene: TRBV5-1; d_gene: -; CDR3nt: TGCGCCAGCAGCTTGGGGGACACATACTCTGGGGCCAACGTCCTGACTTTC; CDR3aa: CASSLGDTYSGANVLTF
j_gene: TRBJ2-3; abundance: -; v_gene: TRBV13; d_gene: TRBD2; CDR3nt: TGTGCCACTGAGGCCAGCGGGGGAGACCGCTACACAGATACGCAGTATTTT; CDR3aa: CATEASGGDRYTDTQYF
j_gene: TRBJ2-7; abundance: -; v_gene: TRBV5-1; d_gene: -; CDR3nt: TGCGCCAGCAGCTGGGGGGATAACTTCTCCTACGAGCAGTACTTC; CDR3aa: CASSWGDNFSYEQYF
j_gene: TRBJ1-2; abundance: -; v_gene: TRBV4-1; d_gene: TRBD1; CDR3nt: TGCGCCAGCAGCAACGAAATGACAGGGCGCTATGGCTACACCTTC; CDR3aa: CASSNEMTGRYGYTF
j_gene: TRBJ1-5; abundance: -; v_gene: TRBV27; d_gene: TRBD1; CDR3nt: TGTGCCAGCAGTAAACAGGGGGGCAGCAATCAGCCCCAGCATTTT; CDR3aa: CASSKQGGSNQPQHF
j_gene: TRBJ2-3; abundance: -; v_gene: TRBV5-8; d_gene: TRBD2; CDR3nt: TGTGCCAGCAGCTGGGGAGGGACTAGCGGCACAGATACGCAGTATTTT; CDR3aa: CASSWGGTSGTDTQYF
j_gene: TRBJ1-1; abundance: -; v_gene: TRBV6-5; d_gene: TRBD1; CDR3nt: TGTGCCAGCAGTCCCCGACAGGGGGCGAGCACTGAAGCTTTCTTT; CDR3aa: CASSPRQGASTEAFF
j_gene: TRBJ2-3; abundance: -; v_gene: TRBV6-1; d_gene: TRBD1; CDR3nt: TGTGCCAGCAGTGTCGGACAGGGGGGGCCAGATACGCAGTATTTT; CDR3aa: CASSVGQGGPDTQYF
j_gene: TRBJ1-1; abundance: once; v_gene: TRBV4-1; d_gene: TRBD1; CDR3nt: TGCGCCAGCAGCTCGCAACAGGGGACTGAAGCTTTCTTT; CDR3aa: CASSSQQGTEAFF
j_gene: TRBJ1-3; abundance: once; v_gene: TRBV28; d_gene: TRBD1; CDR3nt: TGTGCCAGCAGTCTATATTCCTCCGGGACAGCTATCGGAAACACCATATATTTT; CDR3aa: CASSLYSSGTAIGNTIYF
j_gene: TRBJ2-1; abundance: -; v_gene: TRBV5-6; d_gene: TRBD2; CDR3nt: TGTGCCAGCAGCTTGGCTTCAGGGAGGGATGAGCAGTTCTTC; CDR3aa: CASSLASGRDEQFF
j_gene: TRBJ1-2; abundance: -; v_gene: TRBV27; d_gene: TRBD1; CDR3nt: TGTGCCAGCAGGACAGGGCCTAACTATGGCTACACCTTC; CDR3aa: CASRTGPNYGYTF
j_gene: TRBJ2-1; abundance: -; v_gene: TRBV15; d_gene: TRBD1; CDR3nt: TGTGCCACCAGCAGCACAGGGGGCATCGATGAGCAGTTCTTC; CDR3aa: CATSSTGGIDEQFF
j_gene: TRBJ2-7; abundance: -; v_gene: TRBV9; d_gene: TRBD1; CDR3nt: TGTGCCAGCAGCGTAGGAGGGACAGGGATAGGCGAGCAGTACTTC; CDR3aa: CASSVGGTGIGEQYF
j_gene: TRBJ2-1; abundance: -; v_gene: TRBV6-5; d_gene: -; CDR3nt: TGTGCCAGCAGTGATAGGAGTGAGCAGTTCTTC; CDR3aa: CASSDRSEQFF
j_gene: TRBJ1-1; abundance: once; v_gene: TRBV5-4; d_gene: -; CDR3nt: TGTGCCAGCCACGCTTGGGGCCTTCGCGCTTTCTTT; CDR3aa: CASHAWGLRAFF
j_gene: TRBJ2-7; abundance: once; v_gene: TRBV6-5; d_gene: -; CDR3nt: TGTGCCAGCAGTTACTGGAGGGCCCCTCGCCCCTCCGAGCAGTACTTC; CDR3aa: CASSYWRAPRPSEQYF
j_gene: TRBJ2-7; abundance: -; v_gene: TRBV28; d_gene: -; CDR3nt: TGTGCCAGCAGTTTAGAGGTAGCGTACTCCTACGAGCAGTACTTC; CDR3aa: CASSLEVAYSYEQYF
j_gene: TRBJ1-2; abundance: -; v_gene: TRBV19; d_gene: -; CDR3nt: TGTGCCAGTAGTATCGGGACTTTTAATGGCTACACCTTC; CDR3aa: CASSIGTFNGYTF
j_gene: TRBJ2-1; abundance: -; v_gene: TRBV11-2; d_gene: TRBD2; CDR3nt: TGTGCCAGTAAGCGGGAGGGGTCCTACAATGAGCAGTTCTTC; CDR3aa: CASKREGSYNEQFF
j_gene: TRBJ2-5; abundance: -; v_gene: TRBV6-6; d_gene: -; CDR3nt: TGTGCCAGCAGTTACTTGGAGGGAGGTGAGACCCAGTACTTC; CDR3aa: CASSYLEGGETQYF
j_gene: TRBJ1-2; abundance: -; v_gene: TRBV9; d_gene: -; CDR3nt: TGTGCCAGCAGCGTACAGTCGATGGGGAGCTATGGCTACACCTTC; CDR3aa: CASSVQSMGSYGYTF
j_gene: TRBJ2-7; abundance: -; v_gene: TRBV4-1; d_gene: TRBD2; CDR3nt: TGCGCCAGCAGCCAAGGCTACGGACTAGCGGGAGAGTACGAGCAGTACTTC; CDR3aa: CASSQGYGLAGEYEQYF
j_gene: TRBJ2-7; abundance: -; v_gene: TRBV9; d_gene: TRBD1; CDR3nt: TGTGCCAGCAGCACAGGGACAGGGTACGAGCAGTACTTC; CDR3aa: CASSTGTGYEQYF
j_gene: TRBJ2-7; abundance: -; v_gene: TRBV27; d_gene: TRBD2; CDR3nt: TGTGCCAGCAGTTTAAGAGGGCAAGCGGGGTACGAGCAGTACTTC; CDR3aa: CASSLRGQAGYEQYF
j_gene: TRBJ2-7; abundance: -; v_gene: TRBV6-1; d_gene: TRBD1; CDR3nt: TGTGCCAGCAGTCTGACAGGGATGGAGGCCTACGAGCAGTACTTC; CDR3aa: CASSLTGMEAYEQYF
j_gene: TRBJ2-7; abundance: -; v_gene: TRBV4-1; d_gene: -; CDR3nt: TGCGCCAGCAGCCAATCGCTCCCACCCCCAGGGGTCCTTCGCCGCGCCGCCTACGAGCAGTACTTC; CDR3aa: CASSQSLPPPGVLRRAAYEQYF
j_gene: TRBJ2-1; abundance: -; v_gene: TRBV7-9; d_gene: -; CDR3nt: TGTGCCAGCAGCTTAACCGGGAGCCCGTGGGAGCAGTTCTTC; CDR3aa: CASSLTGSPWEQFF
j_gene: TRBJ2-7; abundance: -; v_gene: TRBV4-1; d_gene: TRBD1; CDR3nt: TGCGCCAGCAGCCCAAGGACAGGGGGCTACGAGCAGTACTTC; CDR3aa: CASSPRTGGYEQYF
j_gene: TRBJ2-2; abundance: -; v_gene: TRBV29-1; d_gene: -; CDR3nt: TGCAGCGTTGTCCATTCAGGTGATAACACCGGGGAGCTGTTTTTT; CDR3aa: CSVVHSGDNTGELFF
j_gene: TRBJ2-2; abundance: -; v_gene: TRBV30; d_gene: -; CDR3nt: TGTGCCTGGGAGTCCCGGACTGACACCGGGGAGCTGTTTTTT; CDR3aa: CAWESRTDTGELFF